Only one count was recorded for the clone carrying this T cell receptor (beta chain). What it recognizes is unknown. Libraries were prepared by immunoSEQ multiplex PCR; TCRdb keeps only in-frame clonotypes and omits some of them. The table shows approximately 24,000 clones, with more than 80% occurring only once. The data were obtained in a study of OX40 agonist ivuxolimab in advanced cancers. In the study overall: Checkpoint inhibitors had been given previously to around 38% of patients.

The study's findings and limits: CD4+ and CD8+ T cells in blood underwent clonal expansion by week 6 at 0.1 to 3.0 mg/kg.

V dropped 7 bases and J dropped 4 bases, with 8 bases sitting between them. The CDR3 is made up of 11 amino acids. Looked up from germline, CDR1 is MNHEY and CDR2 is SVGAGI. This clonotype was sampled from an adult with an advanced solid tumor such as melanoma, head and neck, liver or kidney cancer. The V gene is TRBV6-5, the J gene TRBJ2-7; no clear D gene. The material sequenced was CD4+ or CD8+ T cells sorted from blood, taken in a trial of the OX40 agonist ivuxolimab. The CDR3 loop is CASTRGYEQYF. Here the CDR3 DNA reads TGTGCCAGCACTAGAGGTTACGAGCAGTACTTC.